This T cell receptor beta chain was sequenced for a study of blood T cell repertoires in COVID-19. Unmatched junction bases numbered 18, after V lost 1 base and J lost 8 bases. The germline gives CDR1 MNHEY, CDR2 SVGEGT. The CDR3 totals 18 residues. This clone has just one count. Original processing notes: Cell counts per sample came from amplifying reference gene primers. Repertoires were generated with immunoSEQ multiplex PCR, while TCRdb's copy carries only in-frame clones and drops some. V and J calls and clone size are copied from that table; D and trimming were computed from the DNA. The table records 240,000 or so clones, 70% to 80% of them present only once.

Sequencing was performed on peripheral blood. The chain combines TRBV6-2 or TRBV6-3 with TRBJ1-2; 8 positions match TRBD1. This TCR was recovered from a woman over 75 with acute or convalescent COVID-19. DNA for the CDR3: TGTGCCAGCAGTTACTACAACGGGGGGCAGGGGGCTCCTGAAGGCTACACCTTC. Translating it yields CASSYYNGGQGAPEGYTF.